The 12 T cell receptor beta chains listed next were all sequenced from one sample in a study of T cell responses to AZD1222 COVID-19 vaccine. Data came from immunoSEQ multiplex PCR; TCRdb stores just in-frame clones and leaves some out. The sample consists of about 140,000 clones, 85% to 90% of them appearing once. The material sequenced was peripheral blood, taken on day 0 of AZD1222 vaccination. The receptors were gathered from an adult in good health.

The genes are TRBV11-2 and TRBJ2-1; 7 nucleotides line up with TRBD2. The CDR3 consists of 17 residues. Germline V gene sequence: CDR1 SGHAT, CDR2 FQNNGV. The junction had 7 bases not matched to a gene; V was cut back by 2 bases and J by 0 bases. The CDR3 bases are TGTGCCAGCAGCTTAACGCTAGCGGTTAGCTCCTACAATGAGCAGTTCTTC. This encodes CASSLTLAVSSYNEQFF.

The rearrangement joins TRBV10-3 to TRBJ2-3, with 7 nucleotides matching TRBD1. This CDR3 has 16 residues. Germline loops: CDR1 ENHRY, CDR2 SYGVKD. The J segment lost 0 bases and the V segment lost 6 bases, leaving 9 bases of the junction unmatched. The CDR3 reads CAIRPDRVPSTDTQYF. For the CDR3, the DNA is TGTGCCATCAGGCCCGACAGGGTTCCTAGCACAGATACGCAGTATTTT.

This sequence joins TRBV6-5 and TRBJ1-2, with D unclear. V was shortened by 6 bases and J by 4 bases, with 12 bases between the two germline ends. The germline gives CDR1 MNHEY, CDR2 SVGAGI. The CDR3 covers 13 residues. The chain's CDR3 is CASSHGSFYGYTF. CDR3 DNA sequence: TGTGCCAGCAGCCACGGGAGTTTCTATGGCTACACCTTC.

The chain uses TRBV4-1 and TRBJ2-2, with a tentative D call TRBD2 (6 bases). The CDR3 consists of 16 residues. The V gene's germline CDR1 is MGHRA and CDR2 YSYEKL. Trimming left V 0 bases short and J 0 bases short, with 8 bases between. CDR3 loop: CASSQEVAANTGELFF. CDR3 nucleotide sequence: TGCGCCAGCAGCCAAGAGGTAGCGGCGAACACCGGGGAGCTGTTTTTT.

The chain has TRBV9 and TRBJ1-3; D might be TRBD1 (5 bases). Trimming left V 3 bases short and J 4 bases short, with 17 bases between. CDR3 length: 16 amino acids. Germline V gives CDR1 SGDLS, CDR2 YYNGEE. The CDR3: CASSASQGPPGNTIYF. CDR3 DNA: TGTGCCAGCAGCGCCTCCCAGGGACCTCCGGGAAACACCATATATTTT.

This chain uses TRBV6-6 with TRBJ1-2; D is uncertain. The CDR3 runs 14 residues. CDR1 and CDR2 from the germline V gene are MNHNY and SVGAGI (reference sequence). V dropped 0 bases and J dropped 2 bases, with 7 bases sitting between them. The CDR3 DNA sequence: TGTGCCAGCAGTTACTCCCCGGGGAACTATGGCTACACCTTC. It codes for CASSYSPGNYGYTF.

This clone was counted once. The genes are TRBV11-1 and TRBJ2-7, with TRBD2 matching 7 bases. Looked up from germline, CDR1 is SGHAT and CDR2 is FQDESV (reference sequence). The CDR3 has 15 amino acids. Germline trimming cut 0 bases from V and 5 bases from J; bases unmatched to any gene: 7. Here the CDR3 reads CASSLAGGPVDEQYF. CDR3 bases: TGTGCCAGCAGCTTAGCGGGAGGGCCCGTTGACGAGCAGTACTTC. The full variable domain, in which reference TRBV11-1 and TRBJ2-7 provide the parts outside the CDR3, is EAEVAQSPRYKITEKSQAVAFWCDPISGHATLYWYRQILGQGPELLVQFQDESVVDDSQLPKDRFSAERLKGVDSTLKIQPAELGDSAMYLCASSLAGGPVDEQYFGPGTRLTVT.

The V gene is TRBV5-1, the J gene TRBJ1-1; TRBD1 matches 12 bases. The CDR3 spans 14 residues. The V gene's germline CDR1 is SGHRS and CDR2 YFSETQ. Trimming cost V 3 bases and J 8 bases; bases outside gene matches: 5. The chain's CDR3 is CASSWGQGALEAFF. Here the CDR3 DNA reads TGCGCCAGCAGCTGGGGACAGGGGGCTCTAGAAGCTTTCTTT.

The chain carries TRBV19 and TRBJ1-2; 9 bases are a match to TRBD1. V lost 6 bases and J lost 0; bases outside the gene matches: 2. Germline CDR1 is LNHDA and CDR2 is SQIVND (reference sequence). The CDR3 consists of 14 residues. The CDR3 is CASRGQGTNYGYTF. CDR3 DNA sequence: TGTGCCAGTAGGGGACAGGGCACTAACTATGGCTACACCTTC.

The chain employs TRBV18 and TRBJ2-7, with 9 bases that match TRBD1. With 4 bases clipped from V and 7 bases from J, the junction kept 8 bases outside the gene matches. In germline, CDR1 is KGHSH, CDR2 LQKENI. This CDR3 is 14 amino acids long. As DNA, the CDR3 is TGTGCCAGCTCACTCCGGGACAGGGACGGGGAGCAGTACTTC. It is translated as CASSLRDRDGEQYF.

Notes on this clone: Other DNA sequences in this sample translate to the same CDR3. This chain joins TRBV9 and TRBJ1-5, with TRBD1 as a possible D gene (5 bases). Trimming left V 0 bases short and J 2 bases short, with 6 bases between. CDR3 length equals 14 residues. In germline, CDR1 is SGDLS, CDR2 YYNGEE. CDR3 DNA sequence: TGTGCCAGCAGCGTAGGAGGGGGCAATCAGCCCCAGCATTTT. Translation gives CASSVGGGNQPQHF.

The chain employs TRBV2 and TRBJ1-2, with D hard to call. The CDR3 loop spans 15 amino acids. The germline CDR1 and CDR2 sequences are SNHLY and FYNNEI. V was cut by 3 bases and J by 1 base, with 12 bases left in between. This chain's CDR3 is CASSDSTRDNYGYTF. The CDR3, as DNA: TGTGCCAGCAGTGACAGTACTAGGGATAACTATGGCTACACCTTC.